These T cell receptor beta chains were read from a single sample in a study of cytomegalovirus exposure and HLA in healthy donors. Repertoires were generated with immunoSEQ multiplex PCR, while TCRdb's copy carries only in-frame clones and drops some. The sample holds 150,000 to 200,000 clones, approximately 86% seen once. The specimen sequenced was PBMCs. The source of these receptors is a woman aged 18-29 years in good health and CMV-seronegative. Both conserved end residues are part of each CDR3. Fields, in order: clone size, CDR3 length, V gene, J gene, CDR3 protein. Clone size is given for some rows only: seen once, a few or many times, or a class if the clone is expanded.

>-|14|TRBV7-3|TRBJ2-3
CASSLRWQTDTQYF
>-|13|TRBV27|TRBJ2-2
CASSGDSSGELFF
>-|15|TRBV6-1|TRBJ2-3
CASRAGRLVTDTQYF
>-|13|TRBV19|TRBJ1-5
CASSRQGPQPQHF
>-|16|TRBV27|TRBJ1-2
CASSLNGFGGADGYTF
>-|9|TRBV7-2|TRBJ2-7
CASSLTGYF
>-|15|TRBV27|TRBJ2-7
CASSPTDSRFYEQYF
>-|13|TRBV2|TRBJ2-5
CASSEIGGKTQYF
>once|12|TRBV19|TRBJ1-2
CASMWAGYGYTF
>-|14|TRBV5-1|TRBJ2-7
CASSLVQGRYEQYF
>-|15|TRBV11-2|TRBJ2-2
CASSPSTSTTGELFF
>-|15|TRBV30|TRBJ1-6
CAWSPGQNNNSPLHF
>once|15|TRBV11-3|TRBJ2-2
CASSPGTGITGELFF
>-|15|TRBV12-5|TRBJ2-3
CASGAGTGHGDTQYF
>few|13|TRBV6-5|TRBJ1-2
CASSYGDTGGYTF
>-|15|TRBV9|TRBJ1-3
CASSVGTGHGNTIYF